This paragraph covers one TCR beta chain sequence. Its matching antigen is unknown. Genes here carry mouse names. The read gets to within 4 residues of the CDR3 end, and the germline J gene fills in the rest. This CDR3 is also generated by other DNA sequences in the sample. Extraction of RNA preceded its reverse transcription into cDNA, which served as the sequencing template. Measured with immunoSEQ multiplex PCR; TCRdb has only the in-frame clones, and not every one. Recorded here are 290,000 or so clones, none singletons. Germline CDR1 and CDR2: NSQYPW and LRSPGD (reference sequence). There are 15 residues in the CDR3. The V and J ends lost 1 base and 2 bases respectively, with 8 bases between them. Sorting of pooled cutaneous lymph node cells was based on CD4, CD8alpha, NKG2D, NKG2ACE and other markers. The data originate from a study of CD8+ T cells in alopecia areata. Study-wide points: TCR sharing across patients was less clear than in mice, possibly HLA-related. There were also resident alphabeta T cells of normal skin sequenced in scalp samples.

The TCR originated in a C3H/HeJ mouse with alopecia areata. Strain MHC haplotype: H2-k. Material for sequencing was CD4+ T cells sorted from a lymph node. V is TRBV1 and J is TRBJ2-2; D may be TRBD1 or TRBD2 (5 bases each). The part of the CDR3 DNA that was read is TGCACCTGCAGTGCAGGGGGCGCGAACACCGGG. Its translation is CTCSAGGANTG. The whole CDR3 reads CTCSAGGANTGQLYF.